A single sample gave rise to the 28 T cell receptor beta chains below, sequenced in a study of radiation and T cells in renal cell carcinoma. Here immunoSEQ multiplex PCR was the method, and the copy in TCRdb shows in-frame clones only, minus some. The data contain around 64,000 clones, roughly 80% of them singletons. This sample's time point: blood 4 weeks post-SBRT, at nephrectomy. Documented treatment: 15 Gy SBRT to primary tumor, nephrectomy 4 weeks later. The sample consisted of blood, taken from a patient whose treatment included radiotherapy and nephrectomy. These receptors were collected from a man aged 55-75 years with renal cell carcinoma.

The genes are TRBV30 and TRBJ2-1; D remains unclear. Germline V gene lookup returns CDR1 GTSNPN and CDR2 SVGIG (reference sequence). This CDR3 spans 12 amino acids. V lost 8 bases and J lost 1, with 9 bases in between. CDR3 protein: CALSRSYNEQFF. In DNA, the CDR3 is TGTGCCCTTTCACGGTCCTACAATGAGCAGTTCTTC.

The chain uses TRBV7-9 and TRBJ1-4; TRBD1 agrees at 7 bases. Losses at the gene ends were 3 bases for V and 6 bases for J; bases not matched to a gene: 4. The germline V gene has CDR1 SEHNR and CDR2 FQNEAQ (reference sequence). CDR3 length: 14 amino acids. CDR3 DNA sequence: TGTGCCAGCAGCTTGGGACAGCTGGATGAAAAACTGTTTTTT. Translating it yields CASSLGQLDEKLFF.

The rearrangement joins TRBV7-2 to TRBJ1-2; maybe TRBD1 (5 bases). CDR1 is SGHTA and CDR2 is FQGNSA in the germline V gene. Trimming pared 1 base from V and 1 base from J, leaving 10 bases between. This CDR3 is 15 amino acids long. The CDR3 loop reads CASSLVGGNNYGYTF. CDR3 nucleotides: TGTGCCAGCAGCTTAGTGGGGGGGAATAACTATGGCTACACCTTC.

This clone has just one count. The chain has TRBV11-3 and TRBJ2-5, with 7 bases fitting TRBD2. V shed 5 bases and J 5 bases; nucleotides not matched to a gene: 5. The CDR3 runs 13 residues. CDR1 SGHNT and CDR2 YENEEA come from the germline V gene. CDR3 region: CASSDTSVETQYF. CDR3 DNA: TGTGCCAGCAGCGATACTAGCGTGGAGACCCAGTACTTC.

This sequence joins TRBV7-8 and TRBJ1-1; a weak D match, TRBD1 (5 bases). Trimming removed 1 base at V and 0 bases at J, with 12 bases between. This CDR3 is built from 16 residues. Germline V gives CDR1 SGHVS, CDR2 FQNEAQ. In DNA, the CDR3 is TGTGCCAGCAGCTTAGGCGGGGCAGGACTGAACACTGAAGCTTTCTTT. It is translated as CASSLGGAGLNTEAFF.

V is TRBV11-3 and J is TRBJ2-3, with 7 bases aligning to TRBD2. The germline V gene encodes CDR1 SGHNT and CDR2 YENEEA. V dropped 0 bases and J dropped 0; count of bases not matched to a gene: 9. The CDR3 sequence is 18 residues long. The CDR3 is CASSLEREPSASTDTQYF. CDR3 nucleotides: TGTGCCAGCAGCTTAGAGCGGGAGCCCAGTGCTAGCACAGATACGCAGTATTTT. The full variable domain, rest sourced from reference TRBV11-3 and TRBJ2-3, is EAGVVQSPRYKIIEKKQPVAFWCNPISGHNTLYWYLQNLGQGPELLIRYENEEAVDDSQLPKDRFSAERLKGVDSTLKIQPAELGDSAVYLCASSLEREPSASTDTQYFGPGTRLTVL.

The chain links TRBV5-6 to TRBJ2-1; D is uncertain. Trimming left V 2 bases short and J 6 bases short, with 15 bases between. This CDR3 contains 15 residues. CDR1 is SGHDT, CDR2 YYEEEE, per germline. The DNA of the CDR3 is TGTGCCAGCAGCTTTTACCCGGATGCCTCCAATGAGCAGTTCTTC. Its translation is CASSFYPDASNEQFF.

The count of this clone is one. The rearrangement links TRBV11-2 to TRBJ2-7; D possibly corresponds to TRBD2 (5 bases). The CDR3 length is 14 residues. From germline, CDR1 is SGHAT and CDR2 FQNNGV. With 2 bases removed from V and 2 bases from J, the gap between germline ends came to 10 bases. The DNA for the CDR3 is TGTGCCAGCAGCTTAATAGGACTTCCCTACGAGCAGTACGTC. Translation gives CASSLIGLPYEQYV.

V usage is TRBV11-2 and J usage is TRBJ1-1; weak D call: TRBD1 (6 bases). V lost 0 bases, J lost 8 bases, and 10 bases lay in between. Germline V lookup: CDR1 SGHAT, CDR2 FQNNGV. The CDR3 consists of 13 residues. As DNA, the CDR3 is TGTGCCAGCAGCTTAGATGAAGGGGGGGAAGCTTTCTTT. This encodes CASSLDEGGEAFF.

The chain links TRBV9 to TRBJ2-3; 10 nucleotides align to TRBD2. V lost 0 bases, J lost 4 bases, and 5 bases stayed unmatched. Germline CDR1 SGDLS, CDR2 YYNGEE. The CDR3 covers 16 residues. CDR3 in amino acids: CASSVGLAGVADTQYF. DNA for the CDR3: TGTGCCAGCAGCGTAGGTCTAGCGGGGGTCGCAGATACGCAGTATTTT. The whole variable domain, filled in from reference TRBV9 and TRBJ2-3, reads DSGVTQTPKHLITATGQRVTLRCSPRSGDLSVYWYQQSLDQGLQFLIQYYNGEERAKGNILERFSAQQFPDLHSELNLSSLELGDSALYFCASSVGLAGVADTQYFGPGTRLTVL.

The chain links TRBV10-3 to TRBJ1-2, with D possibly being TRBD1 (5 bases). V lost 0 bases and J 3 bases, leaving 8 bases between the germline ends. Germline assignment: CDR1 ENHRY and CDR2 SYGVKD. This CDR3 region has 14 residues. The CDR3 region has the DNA TGTGCCATCAGTGAGTCGTGGGGGGACTATGGCTACACCTTC. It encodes CAISESWGDYGYTF.

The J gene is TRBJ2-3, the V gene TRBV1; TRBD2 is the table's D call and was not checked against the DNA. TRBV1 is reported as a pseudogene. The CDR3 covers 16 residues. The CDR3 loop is CTSSQVLSGSVDTQYF. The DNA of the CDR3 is TGCACCAGCAGCCAAGTTCTTAGCGGGAGTGTAGATACGCAGTATTTT.

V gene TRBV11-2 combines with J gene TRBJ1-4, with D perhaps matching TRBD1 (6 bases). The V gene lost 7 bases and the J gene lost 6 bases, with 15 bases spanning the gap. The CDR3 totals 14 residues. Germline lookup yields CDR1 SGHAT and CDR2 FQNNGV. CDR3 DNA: TGTGCCAGCACCTTTGGGGGGGGCGATGAAAAACTGTTTTTT. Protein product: CASTFGGGDEKLFF.

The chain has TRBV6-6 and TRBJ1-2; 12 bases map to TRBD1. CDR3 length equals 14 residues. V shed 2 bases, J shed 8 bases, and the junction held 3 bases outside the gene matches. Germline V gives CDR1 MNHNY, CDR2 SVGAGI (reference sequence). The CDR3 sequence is CASSYGTGGEGYTF. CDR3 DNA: TGTGCCAGCAGTTACGGGACAGGGGGCGAAGGCTACACCTTC.

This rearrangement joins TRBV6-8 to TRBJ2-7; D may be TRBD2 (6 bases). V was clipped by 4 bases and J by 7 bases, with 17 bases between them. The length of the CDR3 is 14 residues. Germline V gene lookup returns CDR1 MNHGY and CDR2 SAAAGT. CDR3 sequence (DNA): TGTGCCAGCAGTTGGGGCGGGGTCCGCGGGGAGCAGTACTTC. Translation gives CASSWGGVRGEQYF.

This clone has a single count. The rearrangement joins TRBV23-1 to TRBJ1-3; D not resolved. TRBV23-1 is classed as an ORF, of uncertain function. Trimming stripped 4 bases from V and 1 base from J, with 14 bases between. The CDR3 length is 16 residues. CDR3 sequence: CASSLAQGYSGNTIYF. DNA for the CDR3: TGCGCCAGCAGTCTCGCCCAAGGGTATTCTGGAAACACCATATATTTT.

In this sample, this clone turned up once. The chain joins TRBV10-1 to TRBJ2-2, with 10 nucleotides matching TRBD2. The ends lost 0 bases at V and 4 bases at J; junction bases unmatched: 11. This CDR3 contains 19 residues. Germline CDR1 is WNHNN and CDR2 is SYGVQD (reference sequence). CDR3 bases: TGCGCCAGCAGTGAGTCGACCCTAGCGGGAGTAACGGGCACCGGGGAGCTGTTTTTT. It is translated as CASSESTLAGVTGTGELFF.

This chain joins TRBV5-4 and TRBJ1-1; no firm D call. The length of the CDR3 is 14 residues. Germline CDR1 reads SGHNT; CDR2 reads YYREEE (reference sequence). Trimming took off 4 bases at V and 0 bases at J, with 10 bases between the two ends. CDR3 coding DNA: TGTGCCAGCAGCCTAGGAGGAGTGAACACTGAAGCTTTCTTT. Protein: CASSLGGVNTEAFF.

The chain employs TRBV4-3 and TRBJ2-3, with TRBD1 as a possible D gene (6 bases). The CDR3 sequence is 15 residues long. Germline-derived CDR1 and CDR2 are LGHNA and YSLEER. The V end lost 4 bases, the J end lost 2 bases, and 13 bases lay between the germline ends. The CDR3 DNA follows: TGCGCCAGCAGCCGAGCGGACAGCTACACAGATACGCAGTATTTT. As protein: CASSRADSYTDTQYF.

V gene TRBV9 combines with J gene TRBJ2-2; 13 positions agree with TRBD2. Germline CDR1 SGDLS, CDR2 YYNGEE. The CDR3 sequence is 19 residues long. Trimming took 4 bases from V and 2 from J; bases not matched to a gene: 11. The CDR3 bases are TGTGCCAGCAGCCCCCTTGGACTAGCGGGAGTGGTTAACACCGGGGAGCTGTTTTTT. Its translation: CASSPLGLAGVVNTGELFF.

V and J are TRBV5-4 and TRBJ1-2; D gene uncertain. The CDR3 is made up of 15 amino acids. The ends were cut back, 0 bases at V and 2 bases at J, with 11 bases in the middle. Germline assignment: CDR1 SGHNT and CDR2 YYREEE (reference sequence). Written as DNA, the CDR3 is TGTGCCAGCAGCTTGGGTTGGCGAGGGAACTATGGCTACACCTTC. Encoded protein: CASSLGWRGNYGYTF.

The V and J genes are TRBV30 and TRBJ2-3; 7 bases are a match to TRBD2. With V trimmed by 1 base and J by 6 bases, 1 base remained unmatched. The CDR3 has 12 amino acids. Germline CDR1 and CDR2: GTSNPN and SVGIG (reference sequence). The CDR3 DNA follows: TGTGCCTGGAGTGGTAGCGGGGATACGCAGTATTTT. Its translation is CAWSGSGDTQYF. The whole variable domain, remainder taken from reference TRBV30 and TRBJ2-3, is SQTIHQWPATLVQPVGSPLSLECTVEGTSNPNLYWYRQAAGRGLQLLFYSVGIGQISSEVPQNLSASRPQDRQFILSSKKLLLSDSGFYLCAWSGSGDTQYFGPGTRLTVL.

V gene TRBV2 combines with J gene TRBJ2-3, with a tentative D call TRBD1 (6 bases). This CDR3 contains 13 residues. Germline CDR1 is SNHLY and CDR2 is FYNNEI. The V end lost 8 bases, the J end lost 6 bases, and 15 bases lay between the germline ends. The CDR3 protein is CASFRDRKDTQYF. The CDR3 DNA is TGTGCCAGCTTCAGAGACAGGAAGGATACGCAGTATTTT.

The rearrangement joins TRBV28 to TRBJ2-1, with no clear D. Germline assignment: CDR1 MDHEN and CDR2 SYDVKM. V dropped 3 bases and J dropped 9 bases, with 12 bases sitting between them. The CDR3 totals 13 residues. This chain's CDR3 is CASSFSGWGEQFF. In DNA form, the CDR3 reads TGTGCCAGCAGTTTTTCGGGCTGGGGTGAGCAGTTCTTC.

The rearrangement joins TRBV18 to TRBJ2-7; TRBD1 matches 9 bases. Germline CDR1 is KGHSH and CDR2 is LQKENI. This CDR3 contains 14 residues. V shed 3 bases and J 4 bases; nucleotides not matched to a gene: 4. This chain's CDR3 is CASSPRQGVYEQYV. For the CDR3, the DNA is TGTGCCAGCTCACCGCGACAGGGGGTATACGAGCAGTACGTC.

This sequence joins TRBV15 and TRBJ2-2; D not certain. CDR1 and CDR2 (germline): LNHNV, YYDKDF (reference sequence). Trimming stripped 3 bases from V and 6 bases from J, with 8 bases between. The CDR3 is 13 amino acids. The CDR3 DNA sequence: TGTGCCACCAGCAGGGCTGGATCCGGGGAGCTGTTTTTT. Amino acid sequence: CATSRAGSGELFF.

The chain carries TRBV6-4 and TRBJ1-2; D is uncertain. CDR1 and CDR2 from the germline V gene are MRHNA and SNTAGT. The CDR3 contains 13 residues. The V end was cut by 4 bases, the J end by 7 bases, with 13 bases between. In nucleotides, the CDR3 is TGTGCCAGCAGTGGGATCGGGAGTCTTGGCTACACCTTC. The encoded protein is CASSGIGSLGYTF.

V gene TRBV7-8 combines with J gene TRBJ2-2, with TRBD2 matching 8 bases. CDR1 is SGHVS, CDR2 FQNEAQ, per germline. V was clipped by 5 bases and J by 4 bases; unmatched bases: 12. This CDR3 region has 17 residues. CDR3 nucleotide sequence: TGTGCCAGCAGCCCCTTGGTTGCGGGGGGCCTCACCGGGGAGCTGTTTTTT. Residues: CASSPLVAGGLTGELFF.